This T cell receptor beta chain was sequenced in a study of OX40 agonist ivuxolimab in advanced cancers. A note on the overall study: Ivuxolimab was a fully human IgG2 agonistic monoclonal antibody targeting the costimulatory receptor OX40 (CD134). A male proportion of 70% to 90% and a mean age of about 60 years, ranging from roughly 23 to 79, were recorded for the dose-escalation cohort. The paper reports the monotherapy dose-escalation portion (N of about 51 patients) of the phase I ivuxolimab trial. Among the approximately 50 dose-escalation patients, some 20 had hepatocellular carcinoma, 15 or so melanoma, 9 renal cell carcinoma and 9 head and neck cancer. Intravenous ivuxolimab was administered to patients every 2 weeks at six dose levels: 0.01, 0.1, 0.3, 1.5, 3 and 10 mg/kg. Peripheral TCRbeta sequencing was intended to test whether TCR sequence diversity was altered and clonal T-cell expansion was caused by ivuxolimab. Three dose-escalation patients achieved partial responses, one with hepatocellular carcinoma and two with cutaneous melanoma. Prior anti-PD-1, anti-PD-L1 or anti-CTLA-4 therapy was permitted, and checkpoint inhibitors had been received by 30% to 40% of dose-escalation patients.

The research as a whole found: Which antigens the clonally expanded peripheral T cells were specific for was not determined. In the 0.1-3.0 mg/kg groups, partial responders had among the lowest normalized peripheral clonal expansion, particularly in CD8+ T cells. Low levels of normalized T-cell clonal expansion were also seen in some patients who did not respond. At doses of 0.1 to 3.0 mg/kg, clonal expansion of both CD4+ and CD8+ T cells in blood was seen between baseline and week 6. After ivuxolimab, expanded clones were on average more numerous among CD8+ T cells than among CD4+ T cells.

About this clone: Its cognate antigen has yet to be identified. No base-level quality is on record; no much larger clone is a single base apart.

Patients with a history of autoimmune disease or receiving systemic immunosuppression were excluded from the trial. In every dose cohort, peripheral blood was drawn for TCR sequencing at baseline, cycle 4 day 1, and cycle 7 day 1. Samples came from an open-label, multicenter, first-in-human phase I dose-escalation trial of ivuxolimab. Adults with locally advanced or metastatic head and neck squamous cell, hepatocellular, melanoma or renal cell carcinoma were enrolled in the trial. Before TCR sequencing, CD4+ T cells and CD8+ T cells from peripheral blood were sorted into separate populations. To sequence the TCRbeta CDR3 region, genomic DNA was isolated from the sorted cells. TCRbeta CDR3 regions were sequenced using the immunoSEQ Assay. The table comes from immuneACCESS by way of TCRdb, which keeps in-frame sequences with V and J called. Part of the clones is missing from these tables; in studies checked, under half for an unresolved V gene and the rest for unknown reasons. Present in this sample are under 100,000 clones, 84% of which were seen just once. The top ten hold 5.5% of the sample.

V loses 7 bases, J loses 3 bases, and the germline ends lie 20 bases apart. The germline V gene gives CDR1 as SGHRS and CDR2 as YFSETQ. The CDR3, cysteine through phenylalanine, is 16 amino acids long. Only the CDR3 DNA stays, 48 bases, in frame from base 1. The sample was CD4+ or CD8+ T cells sorted from blood, taken in a trial of the OX40 agonist ivuxolimab. The V and J genes are TRBV5-1 and TRBJ2-1, with a weak D call of TRBD2 (6 bases match). The sequence derives from an adult with an advanced solid tumor such as melanoma, head and neck, liver or kidney cancer. The CDR3 corresponds to CASAQNGRGFYNEQFF. The nucleotides read TGCGCCAGCGCCCAGAACGGTCGGGGGTTCTACAATGAGCAGTTCTTC.